This TCR beta chain was obtained from a study of cytomegalovirus exposure and HLA in healthy donors. Study-level background: Among about 400 genotyped donors, about 85% fell in the Caucasian-associated ancestry cluster. Study-wide findings and caveats: Confirmation in vitro established that a few CMV-associated chains were specific for CMV antigens.

Vbeta (60) and Jbeta (13) primers were used in the PCR. Data came from immunoSEQ multiplex PCR; TCRdb stores just in-frame clones and leaves some out. In total, the table holds 150,000 to 200,000 clones. To note about this clone: Its matching antigen is unknown. Additional DNA sequences in this sample encode the identical CDR3.

There are 13 residues in the CDR3. Germline CDR1 reads GTSNPN; CDR2 reads SVGIG (reference sequence). Trimming shortened V by 5 bases and J by 4 bases, and 11 bases separated the two germline ends. This sequence originates from a man younger than 40 in good health and CMV-seronegative. The sample taken for sequencing was PBMCs. The chain has TRBV30 and TRBJ1-4, with D possibly TRBD1 on 6 matching bases. In DNA, the CDR3 is TGTGCCTGGCGGACAGCCCTTAATGAAAAACTGTTTTTT. Translation gives CAWRTALNEKLFF.